This TCR beta chain was identified during a study of T cell repertoires in cytomegalovirus infection. General study points: The ex vivo response was dominated by HLA-C-restricted CMV-specific TCR beta clonotypes.

TCRdb reprocessed the reads with MiXCR, giving one entry per CDR3 protein. The sample has nearly 550,000 distinct CDR3 sequences, 16% seen once. This clonotype was counted at least ten times. Its antigen remains unidentified. The sequence came from a human donor in good health (CMV status not recorded). Some clones in this sample may be carry-over from other donors' samples. The specimen was CD8+ T cells from PBMCs.

The CDR3 DNA sequence: TGTGCCAGCAGCTTAGAACAGGGGGCAATTGAAGCTTTCTTT. Amino acids: CASSLEQGAIEAFF. J is TRBJ1-1 and V is TRBV11-2; 9 bases are shared with TRBD1. There are 14 residues in the CDR3. In germline, CDR1 is SGHAT, CDR2 FQNNGV. With 0 bases clipped from V and 7 bases from J, the junction kept 3 bases outside the gene matches.